This TCR beta chain was sequenced during a study of read filtering for tumor transcriptome and immune sequencing. V lost 6 bases, J lost 4 bases, and 16 bases lay in between. This CDR3 contains 13 residues. The germline V gene has CDR1 DFQATT and CDR2 SNEGSKA (reference sequence). Molecular barcoded adaptors covering alpha/delta and beta/gamma chains were used on roughly 400 ng RNA. TCRdb called the reads again in MiXCR, with one record for every CDR3 protein. The repertoire consists of some 2,500 distinct CDR3 sequences, with about 65% occurring once and the leading ten covering roughly a quarter. The chain carries TRBV20-1 and TRBJ2-7; D is perhaps TRBD1 or TRBD2 (5 bases each). The receptor comes from a donor aged 40 or over with multiple myeloma. This table probably holds off-target reads from a library built for another chain. The sample consisted of a population of CD138-negative cells sorted from bone marrow. CDR3 protein: CSATDSGEYEQYF. The DNA for the CDR3 is TGCAGTGCCACTGACAGTGGGGAGTACGAGCAGTACTTC.